Each of the 22 T cell receptor beta chains below was sequenced from the same sample in a study of T cell repertoires in cytomegalovirus infection. TCRdb reprocessed the reads with MiXCR, giving one entry per CDR3 protein. In the table there are some 120,000 distinct CDR3 sequences, over 30% of which are singletons. Their antigens remain unidentified. Source: CD8+ T cells from cultured PBMCs, taken from culture after CMV antigen stimulation. These receptors were collected from a human donor in good health (CMV status not recorded). Some clones in this sample may be carry-over from other donors' samples.

This chain joins TRBV4-1 and TRBJ1-5, with a weak D call TRBD1 (6 bases). The length of the CDR3 is 18 residues. Per germline, CDR1 MGHRA and CDR2 YSYEKL. V lost 0 bases to trimming and J lost 1 base, with 16 bases between them. CDR3 sequence: CASSQDRAGVGSNQPQHF. CDR3 DNA sequence: TGCGCCAGCAGCCAAGATCGGGCAGGGGTTGGAAGCAATCAGCCCCAGCATTTT.

There are a few counts of this clonotype. V usage is TRBV9 and J usage is TRBJ1-1; D remains unclear. Trimming took 4 bases from V and 2 from J, leaving 18 bases between them. CDR3 length: 16 amino acids. CDR1 is SGDLS, CDR2 YYNGEE, per germline. The CDR3 is CASSSKALTTNTEAFF. The CDR3 DNA sequence: TGTGCCAGCAGCTCAAAGGCTCTCACAACTAACACTGAAGCTTTCTTT.

This clonotype has a handful of counts. V and J are TRBV29-1 and TRBJ1-5, with D tentatively TRBD1 (5 bases). Germline V gene data show CDR1 as SQVTM and CDR2 as ANQGSEA. Trimming removed 5 bases from V and 3 bases from J, with 11 bases in between. The length of the CDR3 is 13 residues. The CDR3 loop is CSVSQGDNQPQHF. The CDR3 DNA follows: TGCAGCGTTAGTCAGGGAGACAATCAGCCCCAGCATTTT.

The chain links TRBV7-6 to TRBJ1-1, with 8 nucleotides matching TRBD1. The V gene end was trimmed by 4 bases and the J gene end by 5 bases; junction bases not matched to a gene: 6. Germline V gives CDR1 SGHVS, CDR2 FNYEAQ. This CDR3 has 14 amino acids. CDR3 sequence: CASSSAGQGTEAFF. DNA of the CDR3: TGTGCCAGCAGCTCAGCCGGACAGGGAACTGAAGCTTTCTTT.

This clonotype was found many times. This chain joins TRBV7-2 and TRBJ2-7, with D hard to call. The V gene's germline CDR1 is SGHTA and CDR2 FQGNSA. The V end was cut by 3 bases, the J end by 0 bases, with 12 bases between. The CDR3 sequence is 15 residues long. CDR3 in amino acids: CASSLWAGSSYEQYF. The CDR3 nucleotides are TGTGCCAGCAGCTTGTGGGCAGGCTCCTCCTACGAGCAGTACTTC.

The chain combines TRBV2 with TRBJ1-4, with D possibly TRBD1 on 6 matching bases. CDR3 length equals 17 residues. V was clipped by 7 bases and J by 5 bases, with 23 bases between them. CDR1 SNHLY and CDR2 FYNNEI come from the germline V gene. The CDR3 spells CASTSFFGTPHNEKLFF. The CDR3 DNA is TGTGCCAGCACTTCGTTCTTCGGGACACCTCACAATGAAAAACTGTTTTTT. Filled out from reference TRBV2 and TRBJ1-4, the complete variable domain reads EPEVTQTPSHQVTQMGQEVILRCVPISNHLYFYWYRQILGQKVEFLVSFYNNEISEKSEIFDDQFSVERPDGSNFTLKIRSTKLEDSAMYFCASTSFFGTPHNEKLFFGSGTQLSVL.

The table lists this clonotype with a few counts. The chain recombines TRBV4-1 with TRBJ2-1, with D uncertain. This CDR3 comprises 14 residues. V was shortened by 2 bases and J by 3 bases, with 8 bases between the two germline ends. Per the germline V gene, CDR1 is MGHRA and CDR2 is YSYEKL. The CDR3 DNA sequence: TGCGCCAGCAGCCAAACCCCGGGCTACAATGAGCAGTTCTTC. This sequence encodes CASSQTPGYNEQFF.

This clonotype was recorded at least ten times. This chain joins TRBV6-1 and TRBJ2-7, with TRBD1 as a possible D gene (5 bases). V was shortened by 6 bases and J by 2 bases, with 17 bases between the two germline ends. CDR1 and CDR2 (germline): MNHNS, SASEGT. The CDR3 is 15 amino acids. The CDR3 DNA reads TGTGCCAGCAGAATCAGGGAAGTCGCCGCCTACGAGCAGTACTTC. This encodes CASRIREVAAYEQYF.

This clonotype came up a few times. The rearrangement uses TRBV7-8 and TRBJ2-1, with no clear D. CDR1 and CDR2 from the germline V gene are SGHVS and FQNEAQ. Trimming stripped 1 base from V and 3 bases from J, with 4 bases between. The CDR3 length is 13 residues. Here the CDR3 reads CASSLVFYNEQFF. The CDR3 DNA sequence: TGTGCCAGCAGCTTAGTCTTCTACAATGAGCAGTTCTTC.

V is TRBV7-8 and J is TRBJ2-7; 8 bases map to TRBD2. The CDR3 covers 15 residues. CDR1 and CDR2 (germline): SGHVS, FQNEAQ. V was pared by 5 bases and J by 0 bases, with 6 bases of the junction left unmatched. CDR3 region: CASSPTGGSSYEQYF. The CDR3 DNA reads as TGTGCCAGCAGCCCCACGGGGGGGAGCTCCTACGAGCAGTACTTC.

The sample holds a few counts of this clonotype. The J gene is TRBJ2-7, the V gene TRBV7-8; 10 nucleotides agree with TRBD1. V shed 5 bases and J 3 bases; nucleotides not matched to a gene: 10. CDR3 size: 16 residues. Germline V gene data show CDR1 as SGHVS and CDR2 as FQNEAQ. The CDR3 region has the DNA TGTGCCAGCAGCACGCTGTCGGGGACAGGGGTCTACGAGCAGTACTTC. Its translation: CASSTLSGTGVYEQYF.

Concerning this clonotype: The conserved closing phenylalanine or tryptophan is absent in this CDR3, likely reflecting a read error. The rearrangement uses TRBV5-5 and TRBJ2-1; TRBD2 is a possible D gene (5 bases). Germline assignment: CDR1 SGHKS and CDR2 YYEKEE (reference sequence). This CDR3 has 15 residues. The V and J ends lost 4 bases and 4 bases respectively, with 15 bases between them. The CDR3 loop reads CASSPEGVPYNEQFI. CDR3 nucleotide sequence: TGTGCCAGCAGCCCCGAGGGCGTACCATACAATGAGCAGTTCATC.

The V gene is TRBV2, the J gene TRBJ1-1, with a possible D match to TRBD1 (6 bases). Germline V gene data show CDR1 as SNHLY and CDR2 as FYNNEI. CDR3 length: 18 amino acids. Trimming shortened V by 1 base and J by 1 base, and 19 bases separated the two germline ends. The CDR3 DNA sequence: TGTGCCAGCAGTGAAGTCGCCGCCCTAACAGGGAGGAACACTGAAGCTTTCTTT. Protein product: CASSEVAALTGRNTEAFF.

This clonotype was recorded at least ten times. The rearrangement links TRBV12-3 or TRBV12-4 to TRBJ2-3; D gene ambiguous. Trimming stripped 1 base from V and 5 bases from J, with 7 bases between. This CDR3 contains 13 residues. The CDR3 DNA reads as TGTGCCAGCAGTTTAGGGTATGGAGATACGCAGTATTTT. Protein sequence: CASSLGYGDTQYF.

The chain has TRBV19 and TRBJ2-7, with D uncertain. The germline CDR1 and CDR2 sequences are LNHDA and SQIVND (reference sequence). V lost 1 base to trimming and J lost 6 bases, with 13 bases between them. This CDR3 is built from 14 residues. Here the CDR3 reads CASSIGPGMGEQYF. The CDR3, as DNA: TGTGCCAGTAGTATAGGTCCGGGTATGGGCGAGCAGTACTTC.

This clonotype appeared a few times. The CDR3 sequence is CASSPFVSEAFF. The CDR3 DNA follows: TGTGCCAGCAGCCCCTTCGTATCAGAAGCTTTCTTT. The chain carries TRBV9 and TRBJ1-1; the D is unclear. Germline CDR1 is SGDLS and CDR2 is YYNGEE. Trimming shortened V by 4 bases and J by 8 bases, and 12 bases separated the two germline ends. The CDR3 extends over 12 amino acids.

This clonotype appeared many times. The chain couples TRBV7-2 to TRBJ2-1; 8 bases map to TRBD2. This CDR3 comprises 14 residues. Trimming removed 5 bases from V and 10 bases from J; junction bases left unmatched: 10. Per the germline V gene, CDR1 is SGHTA and CDR2 is FQGNSA. The DNA of the CDR3 is TGTGCCAGCAGCCCGGCCGGGGGGGCGGAGGAGCAGTTCTTC. Its protein product is CASSPAGGAEEQFF.

The chain uses TRBV4-1 and TRBJ1-5; D may be TRBD1 (5 bases). Trimming shortened V by 3 bases and J by 4 bases, and 10 bases separated the two germline ends. The V gene's germline CDR1 is MGHRA and CDR2 YSYEKL. The CDR3 length is 14 residues. The chain's CDR3 is CASSQIPGNQPQHF. CDR3 nucleotide sequence: TGCGCCAGCAGCCAGATACCAGGGAATCAGCCCCAGCATTTT.

In its sample, this clonotype was seen a few times. The chain combines TRBV19 with TRBJ1-2; D is ambiguous. In germline, CDR1 is LNHDA, CDR2 SQIVND (reference sequence). V was trimmed by 6 bases and J by 0 bases, leaving 11 bases between them. This CDR3 spans 14 amino acids. DNA of the CDR3: TGTGCCAGTAGGCCCAAGACAACTAACTATGGCTACACCTTC. It encodes CASRPKTTNYGYTF.

The CDR3 nucleotides are TGCGCCAGCAGCCAAGGAGCAACGGGAACCACCTACGAGCAGTACTTC. This translates into CASSQGATGTTYEQYF. The rearrangement joins TRBV4-1 to TRBJ2-7; tentatively, D is TRBD2 (5 bases). The CDR3 length is 16 residues. Deletions cut 1 base from V and 2 bases from J, with 15 bases between. Germline CDR1 and CDR2: MGHRA and YSYEKL.

This clonotype appeared many times. This chain connects TRBV7-2 to TRBJ2-3; no definite D call. V gave up 5 bases and J gave up 0 bases, with 12 bases separating them. CDR1 is SGHTA, CDR2 FQGNSA, per germline. The CDR3 spans 15 residues. CDR3: CASSPRTASTDTQYF. The CDR3 DNA reads TGTGCCAGCAGCCCTAGGACGGCTAGCACAGATACGCAGTATTTT. Supplemented by reference TRBV7-2 and TRBJ2-3, the full variable domain reads GAGVSQSPSNKVTEKGKDVELRCDPISGHTALYWYRQSLGQGLEFLIYFQGNSAPDKSGLPSDRFSAERTGGSVSTLTIQRTQQEDSAVYLCASSPRTASTDTQYFGPGTRLTVL.

V is TRBV19 and J is TRBJ1-6; no reliable D call. V dropped 3 bases and J dropped 8 bases, with 11 bases sitting between them. Per germline, CDR1 LNHDA and CDR2 SQIVND (reference sequence). The CDR3 is made up of 14 amino acids. The CDR3 sequence: CASSMSPIDSPLHF. The CDR3 nucleotides read TGTGCCAGTAGTATGAGTCCAATCGATTCACCCCTCCACTTT.